The clone carrying this T cell receptor (beta chain) occurred a few times. Expressed TCRB transcripts were sequenced, since all the RNA that had been isolated was reverse transcribed. Clones were read by immunoSEQ multiplex PCR, and TCRdb kept only the in-frame ones, dropping some. The table lists 140,000 to 150,000 clones, under 11% of them singletons. These data come from a study of beta chain features in type 1 diabetes. V was trimmed by 6 bases and J by 2 bases, leaving 12 bases between them. CDR1 SGHRS and CDR2 YFSETQ come from the germline V gene. The CDR3 extends over 13 amino acids. The chain uses TRBV5-1 and TRBJ2-7, with D possibly TRBD1 on 8 matching bases. The TCR was taken from a man aged 18 to 35 in good health. The sample taken for sequencing was naive CD4+ T cells from blood. CDR3 sequence (DNA): TGCGCCAGCAACACAGGGGGGGCCTACGAGCAGTACTTC. It translates to CASNTGGAYEQYF.